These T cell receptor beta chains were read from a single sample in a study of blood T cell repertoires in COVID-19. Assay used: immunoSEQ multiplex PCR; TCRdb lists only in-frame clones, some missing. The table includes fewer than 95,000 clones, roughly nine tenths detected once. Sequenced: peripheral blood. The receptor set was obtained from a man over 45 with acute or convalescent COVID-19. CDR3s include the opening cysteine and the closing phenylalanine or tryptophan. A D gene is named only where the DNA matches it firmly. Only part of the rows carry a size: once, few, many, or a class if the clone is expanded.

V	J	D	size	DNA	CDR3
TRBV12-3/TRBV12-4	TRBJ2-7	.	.	TGTGCCAGCAGCAATAAGGGGTGGGACGAGCAGTACTTC	CASSNKGWDEQYF
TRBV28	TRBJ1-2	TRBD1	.	TGTGCCAGCAGCTTCACAGGGGGAAGGAATGGCTACACCTTC	CASSFTGGRNGYTF
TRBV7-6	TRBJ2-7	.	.	TGTGCCAGCAGCTTTATCCATGGGCAGCCCTATTCCTACGAGCAGTACTTC	CASSFIHGQPYSYEQYF
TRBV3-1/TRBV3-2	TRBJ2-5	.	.	TGTGCCAGCAGCCAAGGCACAGGATCCCAAGAGACCCAGTACTTC	CASSQGTGSQETQYF
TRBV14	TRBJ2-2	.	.	TGTGCCAGCAGCCAGGGGGCCGGCGGGGAGCTGTTTTTT	CASSQGAGGELFF
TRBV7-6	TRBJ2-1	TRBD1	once	TGTGCCAGCAGCTTAAGTGAGGGGGCCTATGAGCAGTTCTTC	CASSLSEGAYEQFF
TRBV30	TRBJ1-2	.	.	TGTGCCTGGAGTCGACATAGCTACACCTTC	CAWSRHSYTF
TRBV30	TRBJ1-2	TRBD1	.	TGTGCCTGGAGTGTCCGGGACAGGGCTTTCTTTGGTTCTGGCTACACCTTC	CAWSVRDRAFFGSGYTF
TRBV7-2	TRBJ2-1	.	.	TGTGCCAGCAGCTCGACTAGGGTTAATGAGCAGTTCTTC	CASSSTRVNEQFF
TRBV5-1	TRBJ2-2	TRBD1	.	TGCGCCAGCAGCTTGGGACAGGGAAACACCGGGGAGCTGTTTTTT	CASSLGQGNTGELFF
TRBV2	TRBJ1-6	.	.	TGTGCCAGCAGGACAGGAGCGGACTCACCCCTCCACTTT	CASRTGADSPLHF
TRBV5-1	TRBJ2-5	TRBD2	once	TGCGCCAGCAGCCCTTTCGGGGGGAACCAAGAGACCCAGTACTTC	CASSPFGGNQETQYF
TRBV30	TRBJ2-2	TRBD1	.	TGTGCCTGGAGTGGACAGGGGTTCGGGGAGCTGTTTTTT	CAWSGQGFGELFF
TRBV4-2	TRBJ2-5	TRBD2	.	TGTGCCAGCAGCCAACAAGCGGGGGCCCAAGAGACCCAGTACTTC	CASSQQAGAQETQYF
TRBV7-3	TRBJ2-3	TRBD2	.	TGTGCCAGCAGCCCTAGCGGGGGCACAGATACGCAGTATTTT	CASSPSGGTDTQYF
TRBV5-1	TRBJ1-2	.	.	TGCGCCAGCAGCTTAGGCGGGGGCGTTGGCTACACCTTC	CASSLGGGVGYTF
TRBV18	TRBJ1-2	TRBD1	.	TGTGCCAGCTCGCCCCCGGGACAGGGCTCCCATGGCTACACCTTC	CASSPPGQGSHGYTF
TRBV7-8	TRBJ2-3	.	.	TGTGCCAGCAGCTCCAGGGGGGTAAGCGGAGCAGATACGCAGTATTTT	CASSSRGVSGADTQYF
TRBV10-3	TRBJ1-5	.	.	TGTGCCATCAGTGAGTCTACGGACAGAGATCAGCCCCAGCATTTT	CAISESTDRDQPQHF
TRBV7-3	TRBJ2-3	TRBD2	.	TGTGCCAGCAGCTTAAGTCTAGCGGGGAAAGAGGGTACGCAGTATTTT	CASSLSLAGKEGTQYF
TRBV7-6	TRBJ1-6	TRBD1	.	TGTGCCAGCAGCTTTGGTGGACAGGGAAATTCACCCCTCCACTTT	CASSFGGQGNSPLHF
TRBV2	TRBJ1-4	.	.	TGTGCCAGCAGTGACGTTCTGTCGAGTGCAACTAATGAAAAACTGTTTTTT	CASSDVLSSATNEKLFF
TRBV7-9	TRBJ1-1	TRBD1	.	TGTGCCAGCAGCGAACAGGGGGGTCTCACTGAAGCTTTCTTT	CASSEQGGLTEAFF
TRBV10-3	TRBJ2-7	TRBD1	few	TGTGCCATCAGCAAGACGGGACAGGGGGACGAGCAGTACTTC	CAISKTGQGDEQYF